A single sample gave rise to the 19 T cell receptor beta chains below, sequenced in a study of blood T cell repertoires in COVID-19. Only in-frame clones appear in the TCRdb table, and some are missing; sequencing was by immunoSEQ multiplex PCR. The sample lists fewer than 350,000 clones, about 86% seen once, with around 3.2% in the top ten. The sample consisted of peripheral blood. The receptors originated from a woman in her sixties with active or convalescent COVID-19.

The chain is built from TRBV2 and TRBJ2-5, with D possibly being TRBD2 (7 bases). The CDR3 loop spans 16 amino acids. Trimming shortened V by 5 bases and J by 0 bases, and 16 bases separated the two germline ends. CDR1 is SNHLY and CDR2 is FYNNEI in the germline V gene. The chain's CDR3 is CASSRLGGPDQETQYF. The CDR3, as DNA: TGTGCCAGCAGTAGGCTGGGGGGGCCAGACCAAGAGACCCAGTACTTC.

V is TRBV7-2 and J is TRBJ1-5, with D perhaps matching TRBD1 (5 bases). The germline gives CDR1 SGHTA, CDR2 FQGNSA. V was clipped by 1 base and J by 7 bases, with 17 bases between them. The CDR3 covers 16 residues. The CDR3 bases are TGTGCCAGCAGCTTAGGGGACTTAGGACGGTTGCAGCCCCAGCATTTT. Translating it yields CASSLGDLGRLQPQHF.

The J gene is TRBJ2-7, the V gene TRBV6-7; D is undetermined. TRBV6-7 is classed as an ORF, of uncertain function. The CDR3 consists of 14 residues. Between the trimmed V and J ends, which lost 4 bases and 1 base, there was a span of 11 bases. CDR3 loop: CASSSKRVSYEQYF. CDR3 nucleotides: TGTGCCAGCAGTTCTAAGCGAGTATCCTACGAGCAGTACTTC.

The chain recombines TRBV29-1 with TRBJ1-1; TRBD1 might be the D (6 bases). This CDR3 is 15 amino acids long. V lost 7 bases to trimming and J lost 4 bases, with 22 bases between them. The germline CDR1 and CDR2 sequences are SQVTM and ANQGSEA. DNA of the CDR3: TGCAGCGGGGGGCAGGCCGCGGGCCATTTCACTGAAGCTTTCTTT. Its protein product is CSGGQAAGHFTEAFF.

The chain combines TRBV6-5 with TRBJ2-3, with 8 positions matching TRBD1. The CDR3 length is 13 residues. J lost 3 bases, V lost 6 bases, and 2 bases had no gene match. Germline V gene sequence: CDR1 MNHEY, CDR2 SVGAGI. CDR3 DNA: TGTGCCAGCAGGCGACAGGGGACAGATACGCAGTATTTT. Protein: CASRRQGTDTQYF.

CDR3 bases: TGTGCCACAGGAGGGCCAGATACGCAGTATTTT. The encoded protein is CATGGPDTQYF. The chain carries TRBV24-1 and TRBJ2-3; a weak D match, TRBD2 (6 bases). The CDR3 covers 11 residues. V lost 10 bases, J lost 4 bases, and 8 bases lay in between. Germline CDR1 KGHDR, CDR2 SFDVKD.

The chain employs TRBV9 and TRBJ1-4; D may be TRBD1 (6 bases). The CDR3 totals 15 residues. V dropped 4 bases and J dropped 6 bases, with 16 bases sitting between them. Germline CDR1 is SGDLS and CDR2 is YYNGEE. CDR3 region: CASSLGGGRDEKLFF. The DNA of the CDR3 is TGTGCCAGCAGCCTAGGCGGGGGGCGGGATGAAAAACTGTTTTTT.

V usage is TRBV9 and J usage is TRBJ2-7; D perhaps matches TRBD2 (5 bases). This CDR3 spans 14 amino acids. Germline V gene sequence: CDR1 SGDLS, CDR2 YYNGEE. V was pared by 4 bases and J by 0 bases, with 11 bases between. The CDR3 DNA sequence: TGTGCCAGCAGCTCGTACAGCGGCTCCTACGAGCAGTACTTC. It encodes CASSSYSGSYEQYF.

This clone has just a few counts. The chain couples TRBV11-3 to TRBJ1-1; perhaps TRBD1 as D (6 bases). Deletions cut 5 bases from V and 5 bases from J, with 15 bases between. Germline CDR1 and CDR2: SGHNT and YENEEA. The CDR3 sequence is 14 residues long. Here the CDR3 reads CASSPQGEGTEAFF. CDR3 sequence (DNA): TGTGCCAGCAGCCCACAGGGTGAGGGGACTGAAGCTTTCTTT.

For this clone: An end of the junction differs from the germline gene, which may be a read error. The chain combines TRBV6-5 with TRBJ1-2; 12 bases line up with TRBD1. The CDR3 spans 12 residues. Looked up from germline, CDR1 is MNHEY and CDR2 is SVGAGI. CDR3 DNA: TGTGCCAGCAGACGCCGGGACAGGGGGCTCCGGTTC. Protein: CASRRRDRGLRF.

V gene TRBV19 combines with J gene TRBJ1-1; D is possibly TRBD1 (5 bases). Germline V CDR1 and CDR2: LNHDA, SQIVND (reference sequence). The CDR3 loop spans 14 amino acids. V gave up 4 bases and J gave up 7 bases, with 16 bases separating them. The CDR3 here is CASSRAGRGGEAFF. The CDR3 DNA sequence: TGTGCCAGTAGTAGGGCAGGAAGGGGAGGTGAAGCTTTCTTT.

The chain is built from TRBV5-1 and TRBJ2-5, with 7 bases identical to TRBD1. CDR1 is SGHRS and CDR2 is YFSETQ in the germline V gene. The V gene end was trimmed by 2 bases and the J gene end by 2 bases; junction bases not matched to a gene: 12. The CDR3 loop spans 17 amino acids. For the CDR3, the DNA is TGCGCCAGCAGCTTACTGGCCCCAAGGACAGGACAAGAGACCCAGTACTTC. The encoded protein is CASSLLAPRTGQETQYF.

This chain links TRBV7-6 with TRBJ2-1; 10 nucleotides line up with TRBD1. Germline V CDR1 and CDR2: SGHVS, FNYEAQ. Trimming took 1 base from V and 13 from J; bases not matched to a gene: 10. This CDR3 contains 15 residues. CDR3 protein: CASSLVGTGESRQFF. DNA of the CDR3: TGTGCCAGCAGCTTAGTCGGGACAGGGGAATCTCGACAGTTCTTC.

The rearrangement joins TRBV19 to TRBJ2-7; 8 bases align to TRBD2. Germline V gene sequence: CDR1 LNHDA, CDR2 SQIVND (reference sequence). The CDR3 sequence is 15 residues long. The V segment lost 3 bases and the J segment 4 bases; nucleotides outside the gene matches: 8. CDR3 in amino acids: CASSMVAGGVYEQYF. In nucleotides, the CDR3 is TGTGCCAGTAGTATGGTTGCGGGGGGAGTTTACGAGCAGTACTTC.

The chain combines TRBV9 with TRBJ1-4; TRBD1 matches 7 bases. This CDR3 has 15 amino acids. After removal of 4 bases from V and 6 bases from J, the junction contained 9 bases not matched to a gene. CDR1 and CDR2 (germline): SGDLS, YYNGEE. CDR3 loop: CASSPTDRVHEKLFF. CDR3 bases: TGTGCCAGCAGCCCAACTGACAGGGTTCATGAAAAACTGTTTTTT. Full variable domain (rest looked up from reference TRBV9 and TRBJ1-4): DSGVTQTPKHLITATGQRVTLRCSPRSGDLSVYWYQQSLDQGLQFLIQYYNGEERAKGNILERFSAQQFPDLHSELNLSSLELGDSALYFCASSPTDRVHEKLFFGSGTQLSVL.

DNA of the CDR3: TGTGCCAGTAGCGCCGACAGGGCCTATCAGCCCCAGCATTTT. Its protein is CASSADRAYQPQHF. The chain couples TRBV19 to TRBJ1-5, with 7 nucleotides matching TRBD1. The germline V gene has CDR1 LNHDA and CDR2 SQIVND (reference sequence). Trimming took 6 bases from V and 5 from J; bases not matched to a gene: 7. This CDR3 has 14 amino acids.

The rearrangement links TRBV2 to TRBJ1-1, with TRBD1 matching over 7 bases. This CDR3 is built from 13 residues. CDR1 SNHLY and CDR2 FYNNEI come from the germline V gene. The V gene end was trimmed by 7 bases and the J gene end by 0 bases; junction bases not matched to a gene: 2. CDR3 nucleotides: TGTGCCAGCAAACAGGGGCTGAACACTGAAGCTTTCTTT. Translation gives CASKQGLNTEAFF. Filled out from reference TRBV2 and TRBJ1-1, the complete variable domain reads EPEVTQTPSHQVTQMGQEVILRCVPISNHLYFYWYRQILGQKVEFLVSFYNNEISEKSEIFDDQFSVERPDGSNFTLKIRSTKLEDSAMYFCASKQGLNTEAFFGQGTRLTVV.

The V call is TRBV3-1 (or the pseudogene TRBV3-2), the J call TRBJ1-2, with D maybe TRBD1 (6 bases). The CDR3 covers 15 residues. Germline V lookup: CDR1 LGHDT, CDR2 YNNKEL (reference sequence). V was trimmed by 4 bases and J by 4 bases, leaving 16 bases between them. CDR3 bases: TGTGCCAGCAGCCCGACAGGTTCGACTGTCTATGGCTACACCTTC. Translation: CASSPTGSTVYGYTF.

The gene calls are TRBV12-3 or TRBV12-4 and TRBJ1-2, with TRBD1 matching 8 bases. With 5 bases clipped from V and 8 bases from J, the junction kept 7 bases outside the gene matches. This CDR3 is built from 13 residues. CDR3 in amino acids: CASSPMTGVGYTF. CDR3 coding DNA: TGTGCCAGCAGTCCGATGACAGGGGTCGGCTACACCTTC.